Listed here is a single T cell receptor (beta chain). This record belongs to a study of control samples from healthy donors and cancer patients. The repertoire was sequenced with immunoSEQ multiplex PCR; TCRdb's copy has only in-frame clones and lacks some. The sample gives 2,000 or so clones, approximately 78% of which show up once; approximately 11% is in the top ten. Trimming removed 3 bases from V and 4 bases from J, with 15 bases in between. From germline, CDR1 is DFQATT and CDR2 SNEGSKA (reference sequence). The CDR3 has 14 amino acids. The sequence came from a female donor with lung cancer. The gene calls are TRBV20-1 and TRBJ1-1, with D perhaps matching TRBD1 (6 bases). Sequenced sample: formalin-fixed, paraffin-embedded tissue. The CDR3 DNA is TGCAGTGCTAGTATAACAGGGAAGAGCACTGAAGCTTTCTTT. Translating gives CSASITGKSTEAFF.